This T cell receptor beta chain appears in the sequencing data of a study of T cell clonotyping in hematopoietic cell transplantation. Study conclusions and caveats: Few recipient clonotypes overlapped donors; over 97% were de novo at given depth. Higher Inverse Simpson Index values in graft donor and pretransplant recipient predicted broader posttransplant TCR diversity.

Profiled with immunoSEQ multiplex PCR; TCRdb holds only in-frame clones, not every one. This sample has some 5,600 clones, with roughly 90% found just once. Comment on this clone: What it recognizes is unknown.

Germline assignment: CDR1 SGHTA and CDR2 FQGNSA. The V end lost 5 bases, the J end lost 2 bases, and 16 bases lay between the germline ends. The CDR3 runs to 15 residues. This TCR derives from a male patient aged 35-50 years who had an allogeneic stem cell transplant from an unrelated donor, so the T cells may come from the graft donor. Some clones in this sample may be carry-over from other donors' samples. The V call is TRBV7-2, the J call TRBJ2-7; D is ambiguous. The sequencing used peripheral blood mononuclear cells, collected 100 days after allogeneic stem cell transplant. The CDR3 DNA reads as TGTGCCAGCAGCCCCGCGGAATATTACGCCTACGAGCAGTACTTC. Its translation is CASSPAEYYAYEQYF.